This TCR beta chain was observed in a study of CXCR3-negative and CXCR3-positive naive CD8 T cells. Whole-study findings and limits: Similar TRBV-TRBJ gene usage was seen in naive CXCR3-negative and CXCR3-positive cells, but not in memory cells.

Germline values: CDR1 MNHEY, CDR2 SVGAGI. The CDR3 is made up of 14 amino acids. The study made its TRB cDNA libraries by 5' RACE, adding UMI labels. TCRdb reprocessed the 5' RACE reads, keeping one entry per CDR3 protein, no DNA. This repertoire includes roughly 86,000 distinct CDR3 sequences. Of note for this clonotype: As yet, its antigen is unknown.

Every CD8+ T cell subset underwent triplicate sorting at some 300,000 cells apiece. This receptor was identified in a human donor in good health. Some clones in this sample may be carry-over from other donors' samples. The rearrangement uses TRBV6-5 and TRBJ1-2; TCRdb outputs TRBD1, but without DNA this stays unchecked. Sequenced material: naive CXCR3- CD8+ T cells from blood. Subset: CD45RO-CCR7+CD27+CD95- naive CD8+ T cells lacking CXCR3 (TNR3-). The CDR3 sequence: CASSSGPGVFGYTF.